This T cell receptor (beta chain) was observed in a study of T cell repertoires in cytomegalovirus infection. Study findings and constraints: Carriers of CMV plus the relevant HLA were identified by cumulative public TCR beta family frequency.

CDR1 and CDR2 (germline): MRHNA, SNTAGT. CDR3 length: 12 amino acids. V lost 10 bases and J lost 6, with 15 bases in between. TCRdb ran MiXCR on the reads and lists one entry per CDR3 protein. Found here are more than 400,000 distinct CDR3 sequences, approximately 25% of them singletons; the top ten hold less than 15%. Remarks on this clonotype: Its antigen remains unknown.

This TCR was recovered from a human donor in good health (CMV status not recorded). Some clones in this sample may be carry-over from other donors' samples. The chain combines TRBV6-4 with TRBJ1-2; D ambiguous. Sample: PBMCs. The CDR3 DNA follows: TGTGCCACCCCCGGCTCAAGGGATGGCTACACCTTC. Translating gives CATPGSRDGYTF.